These T cell receptor beta chains were read from a single sample in a study of shared clonotypes between healthy human individuals. TCRdb keeps only in-frame clones here, not all; method: immunoSEQ multiplex PCR. The repertoire consists of some 2.3 million clones, with 80% to 95% occurring once and the leading ten covering 0.39%. Sequencing was done on a sample of naive CD4+ T cells from PBMCs. Receptor source: a man aged 18-30 years in good health. Some clones in this sample may be carry-over from other donors' samples. CDR3s include the opening cysteine and the closing phenylalanine or tryptophan. Each record gives: J gene, V gene, clone size, D gene, CDR3 protein, CDR3 DNA. A D gene is named only where the DNA matches it firmly. The size field is filled for only some rows; it gives once, few, many or a size class.

TRBJ2-1 | TRBV10-3 | NA | NA | CAISESSRGDNEQFF | TGTGCCATCAGTGAGTCGAGTAGGGGGGACAATGAGCAGTTCTTC
TRBJ2-1 | TRBV27 | NA | TRBD2 | CASSPPGLAGRNEQFF | TGTGCCAGCAGTCCTCCGGGACTAGCGGGGCGCAATGAGCAGTTCTTC
TRBJ1-3 | TRBV7-8 | NA | NA | CASSLGKSSVSGNTIYF | TGTGCCAGCAGCTTGGGGAAGTCGTCCGTCTCTGGAAACACCATATATTTT
TRBJ1-1 | TRBV7-9 | NA | NA | CASFFSYRGSTEAFF | TGTGCCAGCTTTTTCTCTTACCGGGGTTCGACTGAAGCTTTCTTT
TRBJ1-1 | TRBV29-1 | NA | TRBD1 | CSVEARAGGPARRMNTEAFF | TGCAGCGTTGAAGCGAGGGCAGGGGGCCCTGCCCGACGAATGAACACTGAAGCTTTCTTT
TRBJ2-2 | TRBV11-2 | NA | NA | CASSFVGANTGELFF | TGTGCCAGCAGCTTCGTAGGAGCCAACACCGGGGAGCTGTTTTTT
TRBJ2-7 | TRBV11-2 | NA | NA | CASSLVSGRSYEQYF | TGTGCCAGCAGCTTAGTCTCAGGGCGCTCCTACGAGCAGTACTTC
TRBJ2-7 | TRBV5-1 | once | TRBD1 | CASSARTGYSYEQYF | TGCGCCAGCAGCGCAAGGACAGGATACTCCTACGAGCAGTACTTC
TRBJ2-7 | TRBV11-3 | NA | NA | CASSFGQTYEQYF | TGTGCCAGCAGTTTCGGACAGACCTACGAGCAGTACTTC
TRBJ1-2 | TRBV13 | NA | NA | CASSLTGNYGYTF | TGTGCCAGCAGCCTCACAGGGAACTATGGCTACACCTTC
TRBJ2-7 | TRBV27 | NA | TRBD2 | CASSQIAGATGEQYF | TGTGCCAGCAGTCAAATAGCGGGAGCCACCGGGGAGCAGTACTTC
TRBJ1-5 | TRBV21-1 | NA | NA | CASSKDPQPSNQPQHF | TGTGCCAGCAGCAAAGACCCTCAGCCTAGCAATCAGCCCCAGCATTTT
TRBJ1-4 | TRBV19 | NA | TRBD1 | CASSFTGGEEKLFF | TGTGCCAGTAGTTTTACAGGGGGCGAAGAAAAACTGTTTTTT
TRBJ2-5 | TRBV5-4 | NA | NA | CASSLGRTGAGETQYF | TGTGCCAGCAGCTTGGGTAGGACTGGGGCAGGAGAGACCCAGTACTTC
TRBJ1-1 | TRBV27 | NA | NA | CASSLTGVKNTEAFF | TGTGCCAGCAGTTTAACGGGAGTAAAGAACACTGAAGCTTTCTTT
TRBJ2-1 | TRBV5-1 | NA | NA | CASSLTTHNEQFF | TGCGCCAGCAGCTTGACGACCCACAATGAGCAGTTCTTC